This TCR beta chain was profiled in a study of breast tumors, draining lymph nodes, adjacent tissues. TCRdb itself ran the multiplex PCR reads through MiXCR, one entry per CDR3 protein. The sample has 100,000 or so distinct CDR3 sequences, about 20% seen once. Whole-study results and caveats: Tumors had less TCR diversity than lymph nodes, more than nontumor tissue. Data only fit, rather than demonstrated, lymph node origin of most tumor T cells. Tumor and nontumor repertoires were significantly more similar in luminal-like than in basal-like breast cancer.

V dropped 5 bases and J dropped 1 base, with 24 bases sitting between them. The germline CDR1 and CDR2 sequences are PRHDT and FYEKMQ (reference sequence). The CDR3 is 18 residues long. This clonotype was detected many times. Its antigen is unknown. Axillary draining lymph nodes of breast cancer patients supplied the node samples. The chain has TRBV13 and TRBJ2-7; D tentatively fits TRBD1 or TRBD2 (5 bases each). Sequenced material: axillary lymph node tissue. The TCR sequence derives from a female donor with breast cancer. Some clones in this sample may be carry-over from other donors' samples. The CDR3 DNA sequence: TGTGCCAGCAGCCCCCCCCGGGGCAGAGGGTACCTATCCTACGAGCAGTACTTC. Protein product: CASSPPRGRGYLSYEQYF. The full variable domain, with the rest looked up from reference TRBV13 and TRBJ2-7, is AAGVIQSPRHLIKEKRETATLKCYPIPRHDTVYWYQQGPGQDPQFLISFYEKMQSDKGSIPDRFSAQQFSDYHSELNMSSLELGDSALYFCASSPPRGRGYLSYEQYFGPGTRLTVT.